The clone carrying this T cell receptor (beta chain) was counted a single time. Researchers ran the PCR with 60 Vbeta and 13 Jbeta primers. Assay used: immunoSEQ multiplex PCR; TCRdb lists only in-frame clones, some missing. The repertoire holds hundreds of thousands of clones, with approximately 88% as singletons. The data originate from a study of cytomegalovirus exposure and HLA in healthy donors. Germline V lookup: CDR1 SEHNR, CDR2 FQNEAQ (reference sequence). The CDR3 contains 15 residues. After removal of 5 bases from V and 1 base from J, the junction contained 4 bases not matched to a gene. The chain employs TRBV7-9 and TRBJ2-2; 7 bases are a match to TRBD1. This clonotype originated in a boy younger than 10 in good health and CMV-seronegative. The sample consisted of PBMCs. CDR3 DNA sequence: TGTGCCAGCAGCGCCGGACAGGAGAACACCGGGGAGCTGTTTTTT. This encodes CASSAGQENTGELFF.